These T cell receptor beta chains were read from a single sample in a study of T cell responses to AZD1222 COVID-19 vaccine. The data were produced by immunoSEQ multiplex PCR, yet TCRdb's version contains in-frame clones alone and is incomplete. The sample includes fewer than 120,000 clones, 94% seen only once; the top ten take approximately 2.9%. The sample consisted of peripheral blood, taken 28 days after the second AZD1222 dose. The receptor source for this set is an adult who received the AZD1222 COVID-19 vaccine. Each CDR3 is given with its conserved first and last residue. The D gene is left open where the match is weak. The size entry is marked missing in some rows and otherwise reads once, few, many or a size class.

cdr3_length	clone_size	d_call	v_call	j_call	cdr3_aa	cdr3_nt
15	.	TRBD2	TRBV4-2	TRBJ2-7	CASSHILAGANEQYF	TGTGCCAGCAGCCATATACTAGCGGGAGCTAACGAGCAGTACTTC
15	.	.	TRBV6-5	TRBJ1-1	CASSLRSGRGTEAFF	TGTGCCAGCAGTCTCCGTTCGGGGCGGGGAACTGAAGCTTTCTTT
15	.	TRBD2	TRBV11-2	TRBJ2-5	CASSLAPGGQETQYF	TGTGCCAGCAGCTTAGCTCCGGGAGGCCAAGAGACCCAGTACTTC
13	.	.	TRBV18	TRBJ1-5	CASSPQGNQPQHF	TGTGCCAGCTCACCCCAGGGGAATCAGCCCCAGCATTTT
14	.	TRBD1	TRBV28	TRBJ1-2	CASSLGKGAYGYTF	TGTGCCAGCAGTTTGGGGAAGGGGGCCTATGGCTACACCTTC
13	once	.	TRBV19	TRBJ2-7	CASKGTADFGQYF	TGTGCCAGTAAAGGGACTGCTGACTTCGGACAGTACTTC
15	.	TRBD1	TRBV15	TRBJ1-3	CATSGQFDAGNTIYF	TGTGCCACCTCGGGACAGTTCGATGCTGGAAACACCATATATTTT
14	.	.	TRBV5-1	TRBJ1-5	CARGRTAENQPQHF	TGCGCCAGGGGCAGGACAGCAGAAAATCAGCCCCAGCATTTT
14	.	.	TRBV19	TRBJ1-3	CASSIDGYGNTIYF	TGTGCCAGTAGTATTGACGGATATGGAAACACCATATATTTT
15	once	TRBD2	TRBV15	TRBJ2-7	CATSTGTSGDYEQYF	TGTGCCACCAGCACCGGGACTAGCGGGGACTACGAGCAGTACTTC
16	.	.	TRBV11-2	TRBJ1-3	CASSLVSAATGNTIYF	TGTGCCAGCAGCTTAGTATCGGCGGCCACTGGAAACACCATATATTTT
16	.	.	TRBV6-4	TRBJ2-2	CASSDSSSNWGGELFF	TGTGCCAGCAGTGACTCGTCTTCTAACTGGGGCGGGGAGCTGTTTTTT
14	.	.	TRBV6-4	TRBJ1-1	CASSPALGGTEAFF	TGTGCCAGCAGTCCGGCCCTCGGGGGCACTGAAGCTTTCTTT
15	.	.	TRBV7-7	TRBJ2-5	CASSLGRGYQETQYF	TGTGCCAGCAGCTTAGGGCGGGGATACCAAGAGACCCAGTACTTC
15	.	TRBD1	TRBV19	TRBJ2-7	CASSAKPGQGYEQYF	TGTGCCAGTAGTGCTAAACCGGGACAGGGCTACGAGCAGTACTTC
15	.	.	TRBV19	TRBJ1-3	CASSPGLVSGNTIYF	TGTGCCAGTAGCCCCGGACTGGTCTCTGGAAACACCATATATTTT
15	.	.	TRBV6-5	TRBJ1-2	CASTDPRNKDYGYTF	TGTGCCAGCACAGATCCCCGGAATAAGGACTATGGCTACACCTTC
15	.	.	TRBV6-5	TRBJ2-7	CASSPRGVSDYEQYF	TGTGCCAGCAGCCCCCGAGGGGTCTCCGACTACGAGCAGTACTTC
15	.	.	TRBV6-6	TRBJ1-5	CASSYGSVRYQPQHF	TGTGCCAGCAGTTACGGCTCAGTTAGGTATCAGCCCCAGCATTTT
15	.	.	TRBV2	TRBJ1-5	CASSEELVRNQPQHF	TGTGCCAGCAGTGAAGAGTTGGTTCGAAATCAGCCCCAGCATTTT
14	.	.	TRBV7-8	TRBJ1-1	CASSLAGVNTEAFF	TGTGCCAGCAGCTTAGCGGGGGTGAACACTGAAGCTTTCTTT
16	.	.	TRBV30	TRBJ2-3	CAWSVGSGRITDTQYF	TGTGCCTGGAGTGTTGGTAGCGGTCGTATCACAGATACGCAGTATTTT
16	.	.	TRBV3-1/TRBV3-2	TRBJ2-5	CASSKTSRSAKRTQYF	TGTGCCAGCAGCAAGACTTCCAGGTCTGCCAAGAGGACCCAGTACTTC
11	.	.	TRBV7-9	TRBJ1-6	CASSLDSPLHF	TGTGCCAGCAGCTTAGATTCACCCCTCCACTTT
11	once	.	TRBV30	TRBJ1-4	CAWSHGEKLFF	TGTGCCTGGAGTCACGGTGAAAAACTGTTTTTT
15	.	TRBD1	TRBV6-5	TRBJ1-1	CATSPGQGFFGEAFF	TGTGCCACCTCTCCGGGACAGGGGTTTTTCGGTGAAGCTTTCTTT
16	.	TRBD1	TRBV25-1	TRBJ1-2	CASSEFRAGQSYGYTF	TGTGCCAGCAGTGAATTCCGAGCGGGACAGAGCTATGGCTACACCTTC
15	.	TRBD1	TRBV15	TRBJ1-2	CATSGRGLVNNGYTF	TGTGCCACCAGCGGGAGGGGGCTAGTCAACAATGGCTACACCTTC
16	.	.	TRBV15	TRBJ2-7	CATSRDSPRPSYEQYF	TGTGCCACCAGCAGAGACTCCCCGCGGCCCTCCTACGAGCAGTACTTC
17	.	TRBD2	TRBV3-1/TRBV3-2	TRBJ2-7	CASRRSGTSGVTYEQYF	TGTGCCAGCAGACGGTCCGGGACTAGCGGGGTTACCTACGAGCAGTACTTC
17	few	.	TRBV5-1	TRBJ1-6	CASSFRETGGFNSPLHF	TGCGCCAGCAGCTTTCGGGAGACAGGAGGGTTTAATTCACCCCTCCACTTT
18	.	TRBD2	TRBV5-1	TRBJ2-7	CASSVGNTGLAALSEQYF	TGCGCCAGCAGCGTGGGAAACACGGGACTAGCAGCATTATCCGAGCAGTACTTC
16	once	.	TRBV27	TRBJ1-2	CASSSVDKPQTYGYTF	TGTGCCAGCAGTTCCGTGGACAAGCCACAAACATATGGCTACACCTTC
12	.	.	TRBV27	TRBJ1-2	CASGSQAKGYTF	TGTGCCAGCGGGAGTCAGGCAAAAGGCTACACCTTC
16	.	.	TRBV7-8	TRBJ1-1	CASTSGRGKMNTEAFF	TGTGCCAGCACCTCGGGCAGGGGCAAAATGAACACTGAAGCTTTCTTT
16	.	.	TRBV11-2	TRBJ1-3	CASSLDLATSGNTIYF	TGTGCCAGCAGCTTAGATTTGGCAACCTCCGGAAACACCATATATTTT
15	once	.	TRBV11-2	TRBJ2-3	CASSLVAGFTDTQYF	TGTGCCAGCAGCTTAGTGGCGGGGTTCACAGATACGCAGTATTTT
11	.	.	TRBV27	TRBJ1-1	CASSFRGEAFF	TGTGCCAGCAGTTTTAGGGGTGAGGCTTTCTTT
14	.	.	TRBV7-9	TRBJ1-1	CASSLEGTSPEAFF	TGTGCCAGCAGCTTAGAAGGGACCAGCCCTGAAGCTTTCTTT
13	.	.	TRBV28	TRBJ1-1	CASSSGGQNEAFF	TGTGCCAGCAGTTCGGGGGGGCAGAATGAAGCTTTCTTT
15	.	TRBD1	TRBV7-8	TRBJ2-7	CASSTRPDRGYEQYF	TGTGCCAGCAGCACCCGACCAGACAGGGGCTACGAGCAGTACTTC
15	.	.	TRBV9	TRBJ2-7	CASSAQPGISYEQYF	TGTGCCAGCAGCGCCCAACCGGGCATCTCCTACGAGCAGTACTTC
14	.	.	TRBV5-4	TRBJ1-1	CASSLDQPSTEAFF	TGTGCCAGCAGCTTGGATCAGCCGAGCACTGAAGCTTTCTTT
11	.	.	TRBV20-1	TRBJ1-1	CSARGGTEAFF	TGCAGTGCCAGAGGCGGAACTGAAGCTTTCTTT
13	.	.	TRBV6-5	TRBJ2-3	CASRWERTDTQYF	TGTGCCAGCCGCTGGGAACGAACAGATACGCAGTATTTT
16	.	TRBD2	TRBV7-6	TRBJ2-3	CASSLEGTSPWDTQYF	TGTGCCAGCAGCTTAGAGGGGACTAGTCCGTGGGATACGCAGTATTTT
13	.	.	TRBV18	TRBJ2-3	CASSPLGADTQYF	TGTGCCAGCTCACCATTGGGAGCAGATACGCAGTATTTT
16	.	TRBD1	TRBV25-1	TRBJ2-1	CAIRTGGGQGPNEQFF	TGTGCCATCAGGACGGGCGGGGGACAGGGCCCCAATGAGCAGTTCTTC
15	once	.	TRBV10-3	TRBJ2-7	CAISEGGTATYEQYF	TGTGCCATCAGTGAGGGTGGTACAGCGACCTACGAGCAGTACTTC
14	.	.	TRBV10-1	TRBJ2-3	CASSEPTNTDTQYF	TGCGCCAGTTCGGAGCCTACCAACACAGATACGCAGTATTTT